This T cell receptor beta chain was captured in a study of T cell repertoires in cytomegalovirus infection. The CDR3 has 13 residues. CDR1 is SNHLY and CDR2 is FYNNEI in the germline V gene. The V end lost 7 bases, the J end lost 0 bases, and 10 bases lay between the germline ends. TCRdb fed the reads into MiXCR, producing one record per CDR3 protein. Of roughly 500,000 distinct CDR3 sequences in the sample, around 30% are singletons; the top ten hold roughly a sixth. A word on this clonotype: Its antigen is currently unknown.

The V gene is TRBV2, the J gene TRBJ2-7; no clear D. This sample comprised cultured PBMCs, obtained from culture after CMV antigen stimulation. This TCR derives from a human donor in good health (CMV status not recorded). Some clones in this sample may be carry-over from other donors' samples. CDR3: CASNLQHSYEQYV. CDR3 DNA sequence: TGTGCCAGCAATCTCCAACACTCCTACGAGCAGTACGTC.